The 17 T cell receptor beta chains below come from one sample, sequenced in a study of regulatory T cells in long-lasting Graves disease. CDR3 regions were amplified by Arm-PCR using iRepertoire HTBI primers to build TCR beta libraries. Using its own MiXCR run on the multiplex PCR reads, TCRdb lists one record per CDR3 protein. The table records over 250,000 distinct CDR3 sequences, roughly a fifth of them present only once. Time point denoted: persistent/refractory GD, antithyroid drugs over 5 years with positive TRAb. PBMCs were the source of the RNA used for TCR sequencing. The input for sequencing was peripheral blood mononuclear cells (PBMCs), taken when the disease was refractory, from a patient treated with antithyroid drugs. The source is a female donor with Graves disease.

This clonotype was counted many times. This chain uses TRBV7-9 with TRBJ1-1, with D hard to call. Germline CDR1 is SEHNR and CDR2 is FQNEAQ (reference sequence). The CDR3 covers 14 residues. The ends were cut back, 5 bases at V and 3 bases at J, with 13 bases in the middle. The CDR3 region is CASSPWETHTEAFF. DNA of the CDR3: TGTGCCAGCAGCCCTTGGGAAACGCACACTGAAGCTTTCTTT.

The chain uses TRBV28 and TRBJ2-1; 10 bases are a match to TRBD2. V gave up 7 bases and J gave up 5 bases; unmatched junction bases: 14. The CDR3 spans 17 residues. The germline V gene encodes CDR1 MDHEN and CDR2 SYDVKM. The DNA of the CDR3 is TGTGCCAGCACGGGAAGGGGTAGCGGGAGGATAGACAATGAGCAGTTCTTC. Residues: CASTGRGSGRIDNEQFF. Based on the CDR3 plus reference TRBV28 and TRBJ2-1, the full variable domain is DVKVTQSSRYLVKRTGEKVFLECVQDMDHENMFWYRQDPGLGLRLIYFSYDVKMKEKGDIPEGYSVSREKKERFSLILESASTNQTSMYLCASTGRGSGRIDNEQFFGPGTRLTVL.

In this sample, this clonotype turned up a few times. V usage is TRBV5-1 and J usage is TRBJ2-5; TRBD1 aligns across 8 bases. The J call is in doubt because the DNA end fits TRBJ2-7 better. This CDR3 contains 16 residues. Per the germline V gene, CDR1 is SGHRS and CDR2 is YFSETQ. The CDR3 is CASSAGLRGRFSEQYF. The CDR3, as DNA: TGCGCCAGCAGCGCGGGACTCAGGGGGCGCTTTAGCGAGCAGTACTTC.

This clonotype was counted many times. The V gene is TRBV12-3 or TRBV12-4, the J gene TRBJ1-1, with TRBD1 as a possible D gene (5 bases). V lost 6 bases and J lost 7, with 27 bases in between. CDR3 length equals 17 residues. The CDR3 sequence: CASSVALRIGAIREAFF. CDR3 coding DNA: TGTGCCAGCAGCGTCGCACTTCGTATAGGGGCCATCCGTGAAGCTTTCTTT.

This chain connects TRBV6-2 or TRBV6-3 to TRBJ1-2; D not certain. The length of the CDR3 is 12 residues. Germline loops: CDR1 MNHEY, CDR2 SVGEGT. Deletions cut 4 bases from V and 5 bases from J, with 8 bases between. CDR3 sequence reads: CASSWDAYGYTF. In nucleotides, the CDR3 is TGTGCCAGCAGTTGGGATGCGTATGGCTACACCTTC.

V usage is TRBV7-2 and J usage is TRBJ1-2; 8 bases match TRBD1. Germline lookup yields CDR1 SGHTA and CDR2 FQGNSA. The CDR3 has 15 residues. The V and J ends lost 5 bases and 2 bases, in that order; junction bases with no gene match: 7. The chain's CDR3 is CASSPGQGRNYGYTF. The CDR3 nucleotides are TGTGCCAGCAGCCCCGGACAGGGTAGAAACTATGGCTACACCTTC.

This chain links TRBV5-6 with TRBJ2-2; 9 bases line up with TRBD1. The CDR3 totals 18 residues. V dropped 0 bases and J dropped 0; count of bases not matched to a gene: 6. The germline CDR1 and CDR2 sequences are SGHDT and YYEEEE. This chain's CDR3 is CASSLGARDRANTGELFF. The CDR3 bases are TGTGCCAGCAGCTTGGGGGCCCGGGACAGGGCGAACACCGGGGAGCTGTTTTTT.

In this sample, this clonotype turned up a few times. The chain combines TRBV28 with TRBJ2-2; 12 bases agree with TRBD2. V lost 7 bases and J lost 3; bases outside the gene matches: 6. Germline V gene lookup returns CDR1 MDHEN and CDR2 SYDVKM. This CDR3 region has 16 residues. CDR3 DNA: TGTGCCAGCAAAACTAGCGGGAGGTTGTACACCGGGGAGCTGTTTTTT. The encoded protein is CASKTSGRLYTGELFF.

This clonotype appeared a single time. This rearrangement joins TRBV6-2 or TRBV6-3 to TRBJ2-7, with D uncertain. Germline V gives CDR1 MNHEY, CDR2 SVGEGT. Trimming took 9 bases from V and 3 from J, leaving 21 bases between them. The CDR3 consists of 15 residues. CDR3 protein: CASTNPPGELYEQYF. DNA of the CDR3: TGTGCCAGTACGAACCCCCCCGGCGAGCTCTACGAGCAGTACTTC.

This clonotype was detected only a few times. The CDR3: CASTPSGQSPGANVLTF. Written as DNA, the CDR3 is TGTGCCAGCACTCCTTCGGGACAAAGTCCTGGGGCCAACGTCCTGACTTTC. This rearrangement joins TRBV11-1 to TRBJ2-6; possible D gene TRBD1, 6 bases. CDR3 length: 17 amino acids. V lost 7 bases and J 2 bases, leaving 18 bases between the germline ends. In germline, CDR1 is SGHAT, CDR2 FQDESV (reference sequence).

This clonotype was picked up many times. This chain links TRBV2 with TRBJ2-5, with D possibly being TRBD1 or TRBD2 (5 bases each). Germline V gene sequence: CDR1 SNHLY, CDR2 FYNNEI. The CDR3 is 12 amino acids. Trimming shortened V by 6 bases and J by 5 bases, and 10 bases separated the two germline ends. CDR3 loop: CASRRGEETQYF. The CDR3 nucleotides are TGTGCCAGCAGGAGGGGCGAGGAGACCCAGTACTTC.

This clonotype was counted at least ten times. V usage is TRBV20-1 and J usage is TRBJ2-5, with 9 nucleotides matching TRBD2. Looked up from germline, CDR1 is DFQATT and CDR2 is SNEGSKA (reference sequence). The CDR3 covers 14 residues. The J segment lost 2 bases and the V segment lost 7 bases, leaving 8 bases of the junction unmatched. CDR3 nucleotide sequence: TGCAGTGTCGGACTAGCGCTTTCTCAAGAGACCCAGTACTTC. Translation: CSVGLALSQETQYF.

This clonotype was picked up a small number of times. The CDR3 is CASSPPAGTPGRYYNEQFF. The CDR3 region has the DNA TGTGCCAGCTCACCACCGGCGGGTACACCAGGGAGGTACTACAATGAGCAGTTCTTC. The genes are TRBV18 and TRBJ2-1, with TRBD2 as a possible D gene (6 bases). This CDR3 comprises 19 residues. V lost 0 bases and J lost 3, with 21 bases in between. Germline CDR1 and CDR2: KGHSH and LQKENI.

This clonotype has a handful of counts. V gene TRBV29-1 combines with J gene TRBJ1-1, with a tentative D call TRBD1 (5 bases). CDR1 SQVTM and CDR2 ANQGSEA come from the germline V gene. The germline V and J ends were trimmed by 4 bases and 8 bases, with 14 bases remaining between them. The CDR3 runs to 12 residues. CDR3 loop: CSVVEFRDEAFF. Here the CDR3 DNA reads TGCAGCGTTGTAGAATTCCGGGACGAAGCTTTCTTT.

This chain uses TRBV20-1 with TRBJ1-5, with 8 bases matching TRBD1. Trimming cost V 5 bases and J 1 base; bases outside gene matches: 1. CDR1 DFQATT and CDR2 SNEGSKA come from the germline V gene (reference sequence). The CDR3 sequence is 13 residues long. The chain's CDR3 is CSAWDRSNQPQHF. DNA of the CDR3: TGCAGTGCTTGGGACAGGAGCAATCAGCCCCAGCATTTT.

There are a few counts of this clonotype. V is TRBV19 and J is TRBJ1-5; D gene uncertain. The V end lost 3 bases, the J end lost 4 bases, and 19 bases lay between the germline ends. The CDR3 consists of 17 residues. Germline V gene data show CDR1 as LNHDA and CDR2 as SQIVND (reference sequence). The CDR3 coding sequence is TGTGCCAGTAGTATTGACGGCGACGAAGGAAAGAATCAGCCCCAGCATTTT. It encodes CASSIDGDEGKNQPQHF.

This clonotype was seen only a few times. The rearrangement joins TRBV9 to TRBJ1-5; TRBD1 is a possible D gene (5 bases). Trimming took off 0 bases at V and 6 bases at J, with 10 bases between the two ends. The CDR3 consists of 14 residues. In germline, CDR1 is SGDLS, CDR2 YYNGEE. CDR3: CASSVEGVGQPQHF. In DNA, the CDR3 is TGTGCCAGCAGCGTAGAAGGGGTAGGTCAGCCCCAGCATTTT.